The clone carrying this T cell receptor (beta chain) was detected many times. The data were obtained in a study of T cells in Graves' hyperthyroidism and ophthalmopathy. Amplified TCR beta CDR3 regions came from RNA transcripts. With the HTBI primer set, the TCR CDR3 went through a first round of RT-PCR. TCRdb independently ran MiXCR on the multiplex PCR reads; one entry per CDR3 protein. The sample shows some 400,000 distinct CDR3 sequences, approximately 19% of them seen only once. Sequenced sample: blood. This TCR was sampled from a woman aged 18-29 years with Graves' hyperthyroidism.

CDR3 loop: CASSTTGGGLEPQHF. CDR3 nucleotide sequence: TGTGCCAGCAGTACCACGGGGGGGGGCCTCGAGCCCCAGCATTTT. The chain carries TRBV12-3 or TRBV12-4 and TRBJ1-5; maybe TRBD1 (6 bases). The V end lost 5 bases, the J end lost 8 bases, and 19 bases lay between the germline ends. CDR3 size: 15 residues.